This T cell receptor beta chain was sequenced in a study of blood T cells in healthy people across ages. General observations from the study: Aged donors had fewer naive CD4+ cells and lower diversity than long-lived donors.

A second roughly 6 to 11 cycle PCR used barcoded and J-beta primers. Every cDNA was tagged by a template-switch adaptor with 12 random nucleotides. TCRdb redid the calling of the 5' RACE reads with MiXCR, one entry per CDR3 protein. The data hold about 1.8 million distinct CDR3 sequences, with less than 50% observed a single time. Comment on this clonotype: The antigen remains undetermined.

The CDR3 totals 15 residues. CDR1 ENHRY and CDR2 SYGVKD come from the germline V gene. The ends lost 3 bases at V and 4 bases at J; junction bases unmatched: 1. The clonotype originates from a woman aged 40 to 50 in good health. The chain uses TRBV10-3 and TRBJ2-3, with TRBD2 matching over 13 bases. The specimen was blood. The CDR3 here is CAISDGTSGADTQYF. DNA of the CDR3: TGTGCCATCAGTGACGGGACTAGCGGGGCAGATACGCAGTATTTT.